A single sample is the source of the 21 T cell receptor beta chains below, sequenced in a study of shared clonotypes between healthy human individuals. Libraries were prepared by immunoSEQ multiplex PCR; TCRdb keeps only in-frame clonotypes and omits some of them. The repertoire consists of some 450,000 clones, with roughly 80% occurring once and the leading ten covering 12%. Specimen: PBMCs. These TCRs come from a woman aged 40 to 49 in good health. Some clones in this sample may be carry-over from other donors' samples.

This chain joins TRBV2 and TRBJ2-1, with 7 bases that match TRBD2. The CDR3 runs 17 residues. V shed 0 bases and J 7 bases; nucleotides not matched to a gene: 12. Germline V gene lookup returns CDR1 SNHLY and CDR2 FYNNEI. CDR3 loop: CASSEAVGSGRGNEQFF. CDR3 DNA: TGTGCCAGCAGTGAAGCGGTTGGTAGCGGGCGGGGGAATGAGCAGTTCTTC. Full variable domain (rest looked up from reference TRBV2 and TRBJ2-1): EPEVTQTPSHQVTQMGQEVILRCVPISNHLYFYWYRQILGQKVEFLVSFYNNEISEKSEIFDDQFSVERPDGSNFTLKIRSTKLEDSAMYFCASSEAVGSGRGNEQFFGPGTRLTVL.

V gene TRBV5-1 combines with J gene TRBJ1-1; 7 bases agree with TRBD1. CDR1 and CDR2 from the germline V gene are SGHRS and YFSETQ. This CDR3 has 16 amino acids. With 1 base clipped from V and 0 bases from J, the junction kept 6 bases outside the gene matches. The CDR3 reads CASSLRQGSMNTEAFF. The CDR3 DNA reads as TGCGCCAGCAGCTTGCGACAGGGATCTATGAACACTGAAGCTTTCTTT. Together with reference TRBV5-1 and TRBJ1-1, the CDR3 gives the full variable domain: KAGVTQTPRYLIKTRGQQVTLSCSPISGHRSVSWYQQTPGQGLQFLFEYFSETQRNKGNFPGRFSGRQFSNSRSEMNVSTLELGDSALYLCASSLRQGSMNTEAFFGQGTRLTVV.

V gene TRBV7-2 combines with J gene TRBJ1-4; no clear D. Germline CDR1 SGHTA, CDR2 FQGNSA. The CDR3 totals 15 residues. V was cut by 1 base and J by 7 bases, with 13 bases left in between. CDR3 amino acids: CASSLDRVTVEKLFF. The CDR3 DNA reads as TGTGCCAGCAGCTTAGATCGGGTAACAGTTGAAAAACTGTTTTTT.

This chain links TRBV10-3 with TRBJ1-1; D might be TRBD1 (6 bases). The CDR3 extends over 13 amino acids. The V end was cut by 10 bases, the J end by 0 bases, with 12 bases between. Germline loops: CDR1 ENHRY, CDR2 SYGVKD. The CDR3 here is CATTGQLNTEAFF. The DNA of the CDR3 is TGTGCCACCACCGGACAGTTGAACACTGAAGCTTTCTTT.

A note on this clone: A read error may explain this, as a much larger clone is one base away. This specimen includes other DNA sequences encoding the same CDR3. The chain combines TRBV29-1 with TRBJ1-1; D is unresolved. CDR3 length: 12 amino acids. Germline V gives CDR1 SQVTM, CDR2 ANQGSEA. CDR3 sequence (DNA): TGTAGCGTTGAATACGGGAACACTGAAGCTTTCTTT. As protein: CSVEYGNTEAFF.

This chain connects TRBV28 to TRBJ2-1; D is ambiguous. This CDR3 region has 12 residues. Germline loops: CDR1 MDHEN, CDR2 SYDVKM. V lost 4 bases, J lost 6 bases, and 7 bases lay in between. DNA of the CDR3: TGTGCCAGCAGTTACAGCTCCAATGAGCAGTTCTTC. Protein sequence: CASSYSSNEQFF.

The chain combines TRBV7-2 with TRBJ2-1; 10 bases agree with TRBD2. The CDR3 runs 14 residues. Germline V CDR1 and CDR2: SGHTA, FQGNSA. V lost 6 bases, J lost 3 bases, and 2 bases stayed unmatched. The CDR3 DNA follows: TGTGCCAGCAGACTAGCGGGAAACTACAATGAGCAGTTCTTC. Protein product: CASRLAGNYNEQFF.

V and J are TRBV28 and TRBJ1-4, with a weak D call TRBD1 (6 bases). CDR3 size: 15 residues. In germline, CDR1 is MDHEN, CDR2 SYDVKM. V lost 5 bases to trimming and J lost 1 base, with 11 bases between them. This chain's CDR3 is CASSKRTVTNEKLFF. CDR3 DNA sequence: TGTGCCAGCAGTAAAAGGACAGTAACTAATGAAAAACTGTTTTTT.

This clone was seen a single time. This likely came from a read error, as a far larger clone is one base away. The same CDR3 arises from other DNA sequences in this sample as well. The rearrangement uses TRBV28 and TRBJ2-2; the D call may be TRBD1 or TRBD2 (5 bases each). Germline values: CDR1 MDHEN, CDR2 SYDVKM. The CDR3 runs to 13 residues. The CDR3: CANLDSDTGELFF. The CDR3 DNA reads as TGTGCCAACCTCGACAGTGACACCGGGGAGCTGTTCTTT. Full variable domain (outside the CDR3, taken from reference TRBV28 and TRBJ2-2): DVKVTQSSRYLVKRTGEKVFLECVQDMDHENMFWYRQDPGLGLRLIYFSYDVKMKEKGDIPEGYSVSREKKERFSLILESASTNQTSMYLCANLDSDTGELFFGEGSRLTVL.

The chain employs TRBV25-1 and TRBJ2-7, with 9 bases fitting TRBD2. J lost 4 bases, V lost 6 bases, and 7 bases had no gene match. The CDR3 sequence is 14 residues long. The V gene's germline CDR1 is MGHDK and CDR2 SYGVNS. This chain's CDR3 is CASRTAGGSYEQYF. For the CDR3, the DNA is TGTGCCAGCAGGACAGCGGGAGGAAGTTACGAGCAGTACTTC.

V gene TRBV9 combines with J gene TRBJ2-5; D might be TRBD1 (6 bases). With 4 bases removed from V and 5 bases from J, the gap between germline ends came to 12 bases. Germline V gene sequence: CDR1 SGDLS, CDR2 YYNGEE. The CDR3 consists of 13 residues. The CDR3 DNA is TGTGCCAGCAGCCCCAGGGGCTTTGAGACCCAGTACTTC. Amino acids: CASSPRGFETQYF.

The CDR3 spells CASSRERPYNEQFF. The CDR3 DNA reads TGTGCCAGCAGCCGCGAAAGACCCTACAATGAGCAGTTCTTC. The chain couples TRBV7-2 to TRBJ2-1; D uncertain. In germline, CDR1 is SGHTA, CDR2 FQGNSA. The CDR3 spans 14 residues. The V end was cut by 5 bases, the J end by 2 bases, with 10 bases between.

Points on this clone: An end of the junction differs from the germline gene, which may be a read error. The chain couples TRBV28 to TRBJ1-3; TRBD1 might be the D (6 bases). The CDR3 loop spans 13 amino acids. CDR1 and CDR2 (germline): MDHEN, SYDVKM. CDR3 sequence reads: CASSSGTNRQRDF. In nucleotides, the CDR3 is TGTGCCAGCAGTTCCGGGACAAATAGGCAGCGCGATTTT. Drawing the rest from reference TRBV28 and TRBJ1-3, the complete variable domain is DVKVTQSSRYLVKRTGEKVFLECVQDMDHENMFWYRQDPGLGLRLIYFSYDVKMKEKGDIPEGYSVSREKKERFSLILESASTNQTSMYLCASSSGTNRQRDFGEGSWLTVV.

This clone came up once. This sequence joins TRBV2 and TRBJ1-2; D possibly corresponds to TRBD1 (6 bases). CDR1 and CDR2 from the germline V gene are SNHLY and FYNNEI. V shed 8 bases and J shed 3 bases, with 16 bases lying between them. The CDR3 totals 14 residues. CDR3 region: CASLRGGLHYGYTF. For the CDR3, the DNA is TGTGCCAGCCTGAGGGGGGGGCTGCACTATGGCTACACCTTC.

V and J are TRBV9 and TRBJ2-7, with 12 positions matching TRBD2. The length of the CDR3 is 14 residues. Trimming removed 4 bases from V and 5 bases from J; junction bases left unmatched: 4. The germline V gene encodes CDR1 SGDLS and CDR2 YYNGEE. The CDR3 reads CASSRTSGNDEQYF. In DNA, the CDR3 is TGTGCCAGCAGCCGGACTAGCGGGAACGACGAGCAGTACTTC.

The chain joins TRBV18 to TRBJ2-6; D ambiguous. The CDR3 is 17 amino acids. V was cut by 3 bases and J by 1 base, with 13 bases left in between. CDR1 is KGHSH and CDR2 is LQKENI in the germline V gene. CDR3 coding DNA: TGTGCCAGCTCACCCAGGCAGGTACCTTCTGGGGCCAACGTCCTGACTTTC. Translating it yields CASSPRQVPSGANVLTF.

The chain employs TRBV18 and TRBJ2-1; 7 nucleotides match TRBD2. V gave up 3 bases and J gave up 5 bases; unmatched junction bases: 1. This CDR3 comprises 13 residues. Germline-derived CDR1 and CDR2 are KGHSH and LQKENI. CDR3 sequence: CASSPREDNEQFF. Here the CDR3 DNA reads TGTGCCAGCTCACCCCGGGAGGACAATGAGCAGTTCTTC.

The table lists this clone with many counts. The gene calls are TRBV28 and TRBJ2-3; D uncertain. The germline V gene has CDR1 MDHEN and CDR2 SYDVKM. V gave up 3 bases and J gave up 2 bases, with 3 bases separating them. The length of the CDR3 is 12 residues. The CDR3 DNA reads as TGTGCCAGCAGTTTGGCCACAGATACGCAGTATTTT. It specifies CASSLATDTQYF.

This clone has a count of ten or more. The chain combines TRBV27 with TRBJ2-3; TRBD2 is a possible D gene (6 bases). The CDR3 extends over 16 amino acids. V lost 4 bases and J lost 2, with 16 bases in between. CDR1 is MNHEY, CDR2 SMNVEV, per germline (reference sequence). This chain's CDR3 is CASSSYRRGNTDTQYF. The CDR3 DNA reads TGTGCCAGCAGTTCCTACAGGCGGGGTAACACAGATACGCAGTATTTT.

The J gene is TRBJ2-7, the V gene TRBV19, with D unresolved. This CDR3 comprises 13 residues. The germline gives CDR1 LNHDA, CDR2 SQIVND (reference sequence). V shed 5 bases and J shed 0 bases, with 8 bases lying between them. CDR3 DNA: TGTGCCAGTAGTCCGACGGACTCCTACGAGCAGTACTTC. Amino acid sequence: CASSPTDSYEQYF.

The chain has TRBV5-1 and TRBJ2-7, with D possibly being TRBD2 (6 bases). V dropped 0 bases and J dropped 6 bases, with 19 bases sitting between them. The CDR3 consists of 16 residues. Germline CDR1 reads SGHRS; CDR2 reads YFSETQ. CDR3 sequence (DNA): TGCGCCAGCAGCTTGGGGGGAAACCTTGGGAGGATCGAGCAGTACTTC. This encodes CASSLGGNLGRIEQYF.